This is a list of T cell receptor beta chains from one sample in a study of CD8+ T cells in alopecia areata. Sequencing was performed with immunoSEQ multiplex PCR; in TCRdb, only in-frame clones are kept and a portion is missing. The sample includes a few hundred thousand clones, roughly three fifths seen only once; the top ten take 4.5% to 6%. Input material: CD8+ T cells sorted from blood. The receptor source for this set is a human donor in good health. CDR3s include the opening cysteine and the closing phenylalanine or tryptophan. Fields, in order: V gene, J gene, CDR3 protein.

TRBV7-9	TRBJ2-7	CASSPETDYEQYF
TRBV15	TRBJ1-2	CAISRGSNYGYTF
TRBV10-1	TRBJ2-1	CASSDALPWGESNEQFF
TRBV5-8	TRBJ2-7	CASSFRQVTYEQYF
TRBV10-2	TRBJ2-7	CASSERGAYEQYF
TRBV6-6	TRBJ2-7	CASRGWDLLSSYEQYF
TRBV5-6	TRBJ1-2	CASSSAQQGAHGYTF
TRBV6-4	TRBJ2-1	CASSGQGDHNEQFF
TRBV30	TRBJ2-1	CAWSDLADYNEQFF
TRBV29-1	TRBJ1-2	CSVSRPLNDGYTF
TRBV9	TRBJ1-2	CASSAQGGGRAGYTF
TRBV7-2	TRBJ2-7	CASSLALTYEQYF
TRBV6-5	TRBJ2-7	CASGSRGGDEQYF
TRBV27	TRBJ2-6	CASSTAGANVLTF
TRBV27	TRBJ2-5	CASSLQGSLQETQYF
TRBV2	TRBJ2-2	CASSGMFGELFF
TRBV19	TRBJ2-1	CASAGTKPLF
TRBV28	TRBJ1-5	CASSPRGRNQPQHF
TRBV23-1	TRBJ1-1	CASSPTDGPNTEAFF
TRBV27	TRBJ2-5	CASSLYGQGEETQYF
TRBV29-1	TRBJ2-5	CSVGQGYQETQYF
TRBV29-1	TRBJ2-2	CSVEDKVSSSGELFF
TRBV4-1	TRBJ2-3	CASSTSGGATDTQYF
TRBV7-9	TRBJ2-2	CASSYPGELFF
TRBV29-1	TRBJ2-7	CSVRGGRSSYEQYF
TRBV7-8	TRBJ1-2	CASSLYQGPAYGYTF
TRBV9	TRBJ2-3	CASSITDTQYF
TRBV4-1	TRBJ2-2	CASGPGGELFF
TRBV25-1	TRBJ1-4	CASSEPGEKLFF
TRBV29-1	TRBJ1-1	CSVDSDREAFF
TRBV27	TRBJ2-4	CASSPDRLGDIQYF
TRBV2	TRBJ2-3	CASSTGEDTQYF
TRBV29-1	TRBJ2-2	CSVEGGQNANTGELFF
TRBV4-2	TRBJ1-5	CASSQWLEGNQPQHF
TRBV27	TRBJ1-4	CASSLGGAGKLFF
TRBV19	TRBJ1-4	CASSKAGQGYLNEKLFF
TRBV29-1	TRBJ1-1	CSVEDGDPANTEAFF
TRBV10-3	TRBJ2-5	CAISPRAYQETQYF
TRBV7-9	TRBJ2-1	CASSLLAGPLDEQFF
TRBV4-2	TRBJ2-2	CATGGGTGELFF
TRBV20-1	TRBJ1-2	CSAPGSYGYTF
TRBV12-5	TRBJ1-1	CASGLGTEAFF
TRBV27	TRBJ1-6	CASSLSGASPLHF
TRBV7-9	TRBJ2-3	CASSLLGTGGTDTQYF
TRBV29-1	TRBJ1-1	CSVVRQNTEAFF
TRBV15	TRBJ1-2	CATSPPIYGYGYTF
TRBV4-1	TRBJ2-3	CASSQDLADTQYF
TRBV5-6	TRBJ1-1	CASSLGQGLNTEAFF
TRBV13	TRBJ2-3	CASSSRSTSGGRDTQYF
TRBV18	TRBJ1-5	CASSLGTGPEQPQHF
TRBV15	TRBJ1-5	CATSRSSNQPQHF
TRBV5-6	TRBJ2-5	CASSSPDRVETQYF
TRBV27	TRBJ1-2	CASSLSWTGGTGYTF
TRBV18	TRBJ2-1	CASSPPQYNEQFF
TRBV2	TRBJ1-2	CASGSHQGVLFGYTF
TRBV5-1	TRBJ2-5	CASSGPGLYETQYF
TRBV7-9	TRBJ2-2	CASSLEGPNTGELFF